This T cell receptor (beta chain) was sequenced for a study of regulatory T cells in long-lasting Graves disease. The time point is: newly diagnosed GD, antithyroid drugs for less than 3 months. PBMCs were the source of the RNA used for TCR sequencing. Patients met American Thyroid Association criteria for Graves' disease. To make TCR beta libraries, researchers used iRepertoire HTBI primers and Arm-PCR of CDR3 regions. TCRdb fed the multiplex PCR reads into MiXCR, producing one record per CDR3 protein. Of over 450,000 distinct CDR3 sequences in the sample, more than 10% were seen once. The germline V gene has CDR1 SGHRS and CDR2 YFSETQ. V lost 0 bases, J lost 1 base, and 6 bases stayed unmatched. The length of the CDR3 is 17 residues. Many counts were recorded for this clonotype. These sequences were also reported in another study, on T cells in Graves' hyperthyroidism and ophthalmopathy. Turning to that study: Using the HTBI primer set, a first-round RT-PCR was run on the TCR CDR3.

The chain combines TRBV5-1 with TRBJ2-5, with TRBD1 identical over 10 bases. This sequence originates from a woman in her 30s with Graves disease. This specimen consisted of peripheral blood mononuclear cells (PBMCs), obtained at new diagnosis, from a patient treated with antithyroid drugs. The CDR3 loop is CASSLVGDRGPQETQYF. The CDR3 nucleotides read TGCGCCAGCAGCTTGGTGGGGGACAGGGGACCCCAAGAGACCCAGTACTTC. The complete variable domain, with remaining parts taken from reference TRBV5-1 and TRBJ2-5, reads KAGVTQTPRYLIKTRGQQVTLSCSPISGHRSVSWYQQTPGQGLQFLFEYFSETQRNKGNFPGRFSGRQFSNSRSEMNVSTLELGDSALYLCASSLVGDRGPQETQYFGPGTRLLVL.